These 27 T cell receptor beta chains originate from one sample sequenced in a study of blood T cell repertoires in COVID-19. Profiled with immunoSEQ multiplex PCR; TCRdb holds only in-frame clones, not every one. The data contain some 230,000 clones, about nine tenths of them singletons. Source material: peripheral blood. The receptors originated from a man under 40 who had recovered from COVID-19.

The chain carries TRBV5-1 and TRBJ1-1; no reliable D call. This CDR3 is built from 14 residues. V lost 6 bases, J lost 0 bases, and 12 bases lay in between. The germline CDR1 and CDR2 sequences are SGHRS and YFSETQ. CDR3 amino acids: CASTPAVLNTEAFF. The CDR3, as DNA: TGCGCCAGCACCCCGGCGGTCCTGAACACTGAAGCTTTCTTT.

The chain has TRBV24-1 and TRBJ2-1; perhaps TRBD2 as D (6 bases). The CDR3 totals 16 residues. The V gene lost 1 base and the J gene lost 4 bases, with 13 bases spanning the gap. Germline V gene data show CDR1 as KGHDR and CDR2 as SFDVKD. The CDR3 sequence: CATSDFTGGYYNEQFF. CDR3 sequence (DNA): TGTGCCACCAGTGATTTTACAGGAGGGTATTACAATGAGCAGTTCTTC.

The gene calls are TRBV11-3 and TRBJ2-7; maybe TRBD2 (6 bases). Trimming cost V 3 bases and J 3 bases, with 9 bases left between them. From germline, CDR1 is SGHNT and CDR2 YENEEA. This CDR3 comprises 13 residues. CDR3 amino acids: CASSFIADYEQYF. The CDR3 region has the DNA TGTGCCAGCAGCTTTATAGCGGACTACGAGCAGTACTTC.

The CDR3 loop is CAWSPTRQDVIEKLFF. The CDR3 DNA reads TGTGCCTGGAGTCCAACCCGACAGGACGTCATCGAAAAACTGTTTTTT. The chain carries TRBV30 and TRBJ1-4; a possible D gene is TRBD1 (6 bases). This CDR3 spans 16 amino acids. Trimming left V 2 bases short and J 8 bases short, with 21 bases between. Looked up from germline, CDR1 is GTSNPN and CDR2 is SVGIG (reference sequence).

The chain links TRBV19 to TRBJ1-4; D remains unclear. The CDR3 is 14 residues long. V dropped 3 bases and J dropped 3 bases, with 8 bases sitting between them. Germline V gene lookup returns CDR1 LNHDA and CDR2 SQIVND (reference sequence). CDR3 nucleotides: TGTGCCAGTAGTATCTCCGGGGCTAATGAAAAACTGTTTTTT. Translation gives CASSISGANEKLFF. Complete variable domain (other parts from reference TRBV19 and TRBJ1-4): DGGITQSPKYLFRKEGQNVTLSCEQNLNHDAMYWYRQDPGQGLRLIYYSQIVNDFQKGDIAEGYSVSREKKESFPLTVTSAQKNPTAFYLCASSISGANEKLFFGSGTQLSVL.

This chain connects TRBV25-1 to TRBJ1-2; maybe TRBD1 (6 bases). Germline CDR1 reads MGHDK; CDR2 reads SYGVNS. This CDR3 has 14 amino acids. The V end lost 5 bases, the J end lost 4 bases, and 14 bases lay between the germline ends. The CDR3 region is CASSPARGFYGYTF. CDR3 in DNA: TGTGCCAGCAGTCCGGCCAGGGGATTCTATGGCTACACCTTC.

The chain recombines TRBV6-5 with TRBJ1-1; D possibly corresponds to TRBD1 (5 bases). The CDR3 spans 12 residues. V was pared by 7 bases and J by 3 bases, with 9 bases between. Germline V gene lookup returns CDR1 MNHEY and CDR2 SVGAGI. The CDR3, as DNA: TGTGCCAGCACCCGGGGGGACACTGAAGCTTTCTTT. It specifies CASTRGDTEAFF.

The chain carries TRBV6-1 and TRBJ2-5, with TRBD2 matching 8 bases. V shed 2 bases and J 3 bases; nucleotides not matched to a gene: 11. CDR3 length: 17 residues. The germline CDR1 and CDR2 sequences are MNHNS and SASEGT. The CDR3: CASSEQLGLGGEETQYF. Written as DNA, the CDR3 is TGTGCCAGCAGTGAACAATTGGGACTAGGGGGAGAAGAGACCCAGTACTTC.

The gene calls are TRBV29-1 and TRBJ2-4, with a tentative D call TRBD1 (6 bases). The CDR3 extends over 14 amino acids. Per the germline V gene, CDR1 is SQVTM and CDR2 is ANQGSEA. The V end lost 2 bases, the J end lost 6 bases, and 14 bases lay between the germline ends. The CDR3 nucleotides are TGCAGCGTTGAAAGCCCGGACAGATTAAACATTCAGTACTTC. As protein: CSVESPDRLNIQYF.

The chain links TRBV3-1 (or the pseudogene TRBV3-2) to TRBJ1-2; D is perhaps TRBD1 (6 bases). Germline CDR1 LGHDT, CDR2 YNNKEL (reference sequence). The ends were cut back, 4 bases at V and 2 bases at J, with 14 bases in the middle. This CDR3 contains 15 residues. The CDR3 DNA is TGTGCCAGCAGCCCCTACCTCGGACAGAACTATGGCTACACCTTC. Translated, it gives CASSPYLGQNYGYTF.

The chain employs TRBV5-1 and TRBJ1-6, with 7 bases aligning to TRBD1. The CDR3 contains 16 residues. Germline V gene lookup returns CDR1 SGHRS and CDR2 YFSETQ. Trimming cost V 0 bases and J 7 bases; bases outside gene matches: 7. The CDR3 nucleotides read TGCGCCAGCAGCTTGGAGGGGGCGCCGGGGAATTCACCCCTCCACTTT. As protein: CASSLEGAPGNSPLHF.

The chain joins TRBV5-8 to TRBJ2-1; 7 bases fit TRBD1. The CDR3 runs to 11 residues. V dropped 5 bases and J dropped 12; count of bases not matched to a gene: 5. Per germline, CDR1 SGHTS and CDR2 YDEGEE. CDR3 nucleotides: TGTGCCAGCAGGTTCCGGGACAGGCAGTTCTTC. Translating it yields CASRFRDRQFF.

The rearrangement joins TRBV6-6 to TRBJ2-7; 7 bases fit TRBD1. V lost 6 bases, J lost 3 bases, and 11 bases stayed unmatched. CDR1 and CDR2 (germline): MNHNY, SVGAGI (reference sequence). The CDR3 has 15 amino acids. CDR3 coding DNA: TGTGCCAGCAGCCCCCCCGGACAGGACTTCTACGAGCAGTACTTC. It is translated as CASSPPGQDFYEQYF.

The CDR3 is CATSILDFYNEQFF. Written as DNA, the CDR3 is TGTGCCACCAGCATCCTGGACTTTTACAATGAGCAGTTCTTC. The chain recombines TRBV15 with TRBJ2-1, with D maybe TRBD2 (5 bases). The CDR3 consists of 14 residues. The V gene's germline CDR1 is LNHNV and CDR2 YYDKDF (reference sequence). Trimming removed 4 bases from V and 4 bases from J, with 11 bases in between. Full variable domain (remainder filled in from reference TRBV15 and TRBJ2-1): DAMVIQNPRYQVTQFGKPVTLSCSQTLNHNVMYWYQQKSSQAPKLLFHYYDKDFNNEADTPDNFQSRRPNTSFCFLDIRSPGLGDTAMYLCATSILDFYNEQFFGPGTRLTVL.

This chain connects TRBV7-8 to TRBJ2-1; a possible D gene is TRBD1 (7 bases). Trimming removed 3 bases from V and 9 bases from J, with 15 bases in between. This CDR3 region has 14 residues. Germline CDR1 is SGHVS and CDR2 is FQNEAQ. CDR3: CASSFGQAGGEQFF. DNA of the CDR3: TGTGCCAGCAGCTTTGGACAGGCCGGGGGTGAGCAGTTCTTC. The full variable domain, completed using reference TRBV7-8 and TRBJ2-1, is GAGVSQSPRYKVAKRGQDVALRCDPISGHVSLFWYQQALGQGPEFLTYFQNEAQLDKSGLPSDRFFAERPEGSVSTLKIQRTQQEDSAVYLCASSFGQAGGEQFFGPGTRLTVL.

In its sample, this clone was seen once. V and J are TRBV5-5 and TRBJ2-4, with 7 bases fitting TRBD1. Germline V gene data show CDR1 as SGHKS and CDR2 as YYEKEE (reference sequence). CDR3 length: 16 amino acids. The V segment lost 3 bases and the J segment 1 base; nucleotides outside the gene matches: 7. The CDR3 region is CASSSDRVGAKNIQYF. In DNA, the CDR3 is TGTGCCAGCAGCTCCGACAGGGTAGGGGCCAAAAACATTCAGTACTTC.

The chain is built from TRBV6-5 and TRBJ1-5; 7 bases agree with TRBD1. This CDR3 is built from 14 residues. Trimming cost V 5 bases and J 8 bases; bases outside gene matches: 9. Germline V gives CDR1 MNHEY, CDR2 SVGAGI. The CDR3: CASSTVEQGEPQHF. CDR3 sequence (DNA): TGTGCCAGCAGTACCGTCGAGCAGGGGGAGCCCCAGCATTTT.

The gene calls are TRBV3-1 (or the pseudogene TRBV3-2) and TRBJ2-3, with 12 bases aligning to TRBD2. The trim removed 0 bases at V and 6 bases at J, leaving 7 bases unmatched. Looked up from germline, CDR1 is LGHDT and CDR2 is YNNKEL (reference sequence). The CDR3 length is 17 residues. CDR3 nucleotides: TGTGCCAGCAGCCAAGACCCTAGCGGGGGGGTTGGGGATACGCAGTATTTT. Protein: CASSQDPSGGVGDTQYF.

The chain couples TRBV6-5 to TRBJ1-3; no clear D. The CDR3 is 13 amino acids. Germline CDR1 and CDR2: MNHEY and SVGAGI. Trimming cost V 6 bases and J 2 bases, with 8 bases left between them. CDR3 residues: CASSTTPGNTIYF. The CDR3 bases are TGTGCCAGCAGCACCACTCCTGGAAACACCATATATTTT.

On this clone: The sample carries other DNA sequences with the same CDR3. V usage is TRBV5-1 and J usage is TRBJ2-5; D unresolved. Trimming took off 2 bases at V and 2 bases at J, with 7 bases between the two ends. The CDR3 runs 13 residues. Germline V gene data show CDR1 as SGHRS and CDR2 as YFSETQ. The chain's CDR3 is CASSFGVQETQYF. The CDR3 nucleotides are TGCGCCAGCAGCTTCGGAGTGCAAGAGACCCAGTACTTC.

The chain joins TRBV7-6 to TRBJ2-3, with 8 positions matching TRBD2. The J segment lost 3 bases and the V segment lost 0 bases, leaving 2 bases of the junction unmatched. The germline CDR1 and CDR2 sequences are SGHVS and FNYEAQ. CDR3 length equals 15 residues. CDR3 loop: CASSLAVAGTDTQYF. The CDR3 DNA sequence: TGTGCCAGCAGCTTAGCGGTAGCGGGGACAGATACGCAGTATTTT.

V and J are TRBV7-8 and TRBJ1-1, with a possible D match to TRBD1 (5 bases). V lost 1 base to trimming and J lost 2 bases, with 14 bases between them. Per germline, CDR1 SGHVS and CDR2 FQNEAQ. The CDR3 is 16 amino acids. CDR3 nucleotide sequence: TGTGCCAGCAGCTTAGGTCAAACAGGATCTAACACTGAAGCTTTCTTT. Its translation: CASSLGQTGSNTEAFF.

J is TRBJ1-1 and V is TRBV7-2; a weak D match, TRBD1 (6 bases). V lost 5 bases and J 1 base, leaving 11 bases between the germline ends. The CDR3 totals 14 residues. Germline CDR1 SGHTA, CDR2 FQGNSA. CDR3 sequence: CASSQGHRNTEAFF. The CDR3 coding sequence is TGTGCCAGCAGCCAGGGACACAGGAACACTGAAGCTTTCTTT.

The CDR3 DNA reads TGTGCCAGCAGATCTACAGGGGCTCGGGGGGAGACCCAGTACTTC. Its protein product is CASRSTGARGETQYF. The chain is built from TRBV6-8 and TRBJ2-5; maybe TRBD1 (7 bases). CDR1 is MNHGY and CDR2 is SAAAGT in the germline V gene. The CDR3 consists of 15 residues. The V gene lost 6 bases and the J gene lost 5 bases, with 19 bases spanning the gap.

This chain connects TRBV4-3 to TRBJ2-2; 12 nucleotides agree with TRBD2. V shed 5 bases and J 7 bases; nucleotides not matched to a gene: 8. CDR3 length: 16 residues. Germline CDR1 reads LGHNA; CDR2 reads YSLEER. The CDR3 sequence: CASSWTSGVLGGELFF. The CDR3 nucleotides read TGCGCCAGCAGCTGGACTAGCGGGGTTCTAGGCGGGGAGCTGTTTTTT.

The chain employs TRBV29-1 and TRBJ1-1, with 11 nucleotides matching TRBD1. V gave up 6 bases and J gave up 4 bases; unmatched junction bases: 4. The CDR3 is made up of 13 amino acids. The germline V gene has CDR1 SQVTM and CDR2 ANQGSEA. The CDR3 loop reads CSVGTGGSTEAFF. DNA for the CDR3: TGCAGCGTGGGGACAGGGGGGAGCACTGAAGCTTTCTTT.

The J gene is TRBJ1-5, the V gene TRBV4-1, with 8 bases that match TRBD1. This CDR3 contains 16 residues. Germline-derived CDR1 and CDR2 are MGHRA and YSYEKL. Trimming cost V 4 bases and J 5 bases; bases outside gene matches: 10. The CDR3 sequence: CASSPAGGRGHQPQHF. CDR3 coding DNA: TGCGCCAGCAGCCCTGCCGGGGGCAGGGGGCATCAGCCCCAGCATTTT.